Described below is a single TCR beta chain sequence and its context. The data stem from a study of blood T cell repertoires in COVID-19. Study context: In each case, the material was cDNA or gDNA derived from T cells, B-cell-depleted T cells, or PBMCs.

Unmatched junction bases numbered 4, after V lost 6 bases and J lost 3 bases. Germline-derived CDR1 and CDR2 are KGHSH and LQKENI. There are 15 residues in the CDR3. In the original workflow: Reference gene primers were amplified, and this amplification served to estimate nucleated cell counts. The data were produced by immunoSEQ multiplex PCR, yet TCRdb's version contains in-frame clones alone and is incomplete. The V and J calls and clone size are taken from that table; D and trimming were inferred from the DNA. The repertoire has 250,000 or so clones, approximately 87% of them found once; the top ten carry approximately 1.5%.

The rearrangement uses TRBV18 and TRBJ2-1; 11 bases are shared with TRBD2. The sequence was collected from a middle-aged woman who had recovered from COVID-19. Source material: peripheral blood. In nucleotides, the CDR3 is TGTGCCAGCTCGAGGGGACTAGCGGACTACAATGAGCAGTTCTTC. It yields the protein CASSRGLADYNEQFF.